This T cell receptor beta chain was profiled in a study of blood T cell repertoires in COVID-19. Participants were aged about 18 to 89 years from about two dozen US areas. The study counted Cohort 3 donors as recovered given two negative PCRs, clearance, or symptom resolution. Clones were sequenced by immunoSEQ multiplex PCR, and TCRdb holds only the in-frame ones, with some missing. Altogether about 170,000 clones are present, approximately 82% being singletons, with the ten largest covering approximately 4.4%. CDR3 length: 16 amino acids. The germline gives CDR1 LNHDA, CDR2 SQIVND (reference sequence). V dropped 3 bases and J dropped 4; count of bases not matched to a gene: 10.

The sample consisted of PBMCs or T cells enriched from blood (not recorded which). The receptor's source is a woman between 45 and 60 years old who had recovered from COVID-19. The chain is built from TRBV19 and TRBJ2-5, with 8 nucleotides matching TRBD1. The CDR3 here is CASSIGPRTGRETQYF. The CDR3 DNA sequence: TGTGCCAGTAGTATCGGACCTAGGACAGGGCGAGAGACCCAGTACTTC.